Described below is a single T cell receptor beta chain sequence and its context. Its antigen is not known. Repertoires were generated with immunoSEQ multiplex PCR, while TCRdb's copy carries only in-frame clones and drops some. The table lists under 35,000 clones, 65% to 85% of them singletons. This sample is part of a study of OX40 agonist ivuxolimab in advanced cancers. About the study: Ivuxolimab, an agonistic anti-OX40 (CD134) antibody, was given to patients.

Germline-derived CDR1 and CDR2 are ENHRY and SYGVKD. V gave up 8 bases and J gave up 3 bases, with 14 bases separating them. CDR3 size: 14 residues. Patients with a history of autoimmune disease or on systemic immunosuppression were excluded. Study-wide findings and caveats: Among the lowest levels of clonal expansion were found in partial responders at 0.1-3.0 mg/kg. Fewer expanded clones were found on average in CD4+ than in CD8+ T cells.

Sequences were derived from CD4+ or CD8+ T cells sorted from blood, sampled in a trial of the OX40 agonist ivuxolimab. The sequence was obtained from an adult with an advanced solid tumor such as melanoma, head and neck, liver or kidney cancer. The chain links TRBV10-3 to TRBJ2-1; D is possibly TRBD2 (7 bases). The CDR3 is CAIHSGGVYNEQFF. CDR3 in DNA: TGTGCCATCCACTCGGGGGGCGTCTACAATGAGCAGTTCTTC.